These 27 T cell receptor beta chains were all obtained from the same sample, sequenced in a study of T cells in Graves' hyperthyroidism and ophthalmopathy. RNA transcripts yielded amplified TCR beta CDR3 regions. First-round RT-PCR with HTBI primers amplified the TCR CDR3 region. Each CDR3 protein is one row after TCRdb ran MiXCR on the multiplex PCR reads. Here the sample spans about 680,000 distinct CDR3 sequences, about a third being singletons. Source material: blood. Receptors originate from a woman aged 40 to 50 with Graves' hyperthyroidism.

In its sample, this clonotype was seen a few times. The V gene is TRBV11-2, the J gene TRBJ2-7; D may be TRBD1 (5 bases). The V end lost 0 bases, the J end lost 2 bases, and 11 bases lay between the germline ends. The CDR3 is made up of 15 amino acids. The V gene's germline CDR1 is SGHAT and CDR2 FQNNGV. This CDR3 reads CASSLDPGSAYEQYF. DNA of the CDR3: TGTGCCAGCAGCTTAGATCCAGGGTCCGCCTACGAGCAGTACTTC.

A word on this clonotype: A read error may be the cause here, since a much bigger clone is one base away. The CDR3 DNA follows: TGTGCCTGCACCCTACAGGGGTCGGTCGAAGCTTTCTTT. This sequence encodes CACTLQGSVEAFF. V is TRBV12-3 or TRBV12-4 and J is TRBJ1-1; 7 bases line up with TRBD1. The CDR3 is 13 amino acids. V gave up 11 bases and J gave up 8 bases; unmatched junction bases: 14.

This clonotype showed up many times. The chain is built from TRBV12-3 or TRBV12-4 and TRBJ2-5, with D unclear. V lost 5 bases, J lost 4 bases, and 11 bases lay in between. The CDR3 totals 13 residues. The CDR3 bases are TGTGCCAGCAGTGAACGGTGGGGAGAGACCCAGTACTTC. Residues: CASSERWGETQYF.

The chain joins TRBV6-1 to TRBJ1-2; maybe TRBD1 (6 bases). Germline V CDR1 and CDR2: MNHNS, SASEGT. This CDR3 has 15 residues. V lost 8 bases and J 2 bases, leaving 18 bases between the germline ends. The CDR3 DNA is TGTGCCAGCTCACCAGGTGGACAGTTCAACTATGGCTACACCTTC. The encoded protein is CASSPGGQFNYGYTF.

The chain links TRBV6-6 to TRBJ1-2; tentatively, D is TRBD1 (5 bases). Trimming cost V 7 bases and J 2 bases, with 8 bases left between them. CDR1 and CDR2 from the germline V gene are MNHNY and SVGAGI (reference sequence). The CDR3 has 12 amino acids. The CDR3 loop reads CASINRNYGYTF. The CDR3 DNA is TGTGCCAGCATTAACAGGAACTATGGCTACACCTTC.

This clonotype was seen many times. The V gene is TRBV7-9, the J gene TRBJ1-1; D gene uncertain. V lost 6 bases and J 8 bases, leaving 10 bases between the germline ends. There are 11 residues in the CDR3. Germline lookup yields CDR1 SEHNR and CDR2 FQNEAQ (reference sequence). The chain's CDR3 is CASSSGVEAFF. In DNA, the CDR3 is TGTGCCAGCAGTTCAGGTGTAGAAGCTTTCTTT.

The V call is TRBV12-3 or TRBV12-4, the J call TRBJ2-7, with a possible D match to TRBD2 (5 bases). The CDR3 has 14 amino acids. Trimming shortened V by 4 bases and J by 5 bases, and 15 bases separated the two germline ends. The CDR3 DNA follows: TGTGCCAGCAGTTACTGGGAAAGGAGGCACGAGCAGTACTTC. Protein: CASSYWERRHEQYF.

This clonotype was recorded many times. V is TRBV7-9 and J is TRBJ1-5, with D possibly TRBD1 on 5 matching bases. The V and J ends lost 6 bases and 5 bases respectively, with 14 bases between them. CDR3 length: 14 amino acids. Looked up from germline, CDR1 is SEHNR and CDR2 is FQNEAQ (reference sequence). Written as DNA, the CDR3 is TGTGCCAGCAGTTCTCGGGACGGGGATCAGCCCCAGCATTTT. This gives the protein CASSSRDGDQPQHF.

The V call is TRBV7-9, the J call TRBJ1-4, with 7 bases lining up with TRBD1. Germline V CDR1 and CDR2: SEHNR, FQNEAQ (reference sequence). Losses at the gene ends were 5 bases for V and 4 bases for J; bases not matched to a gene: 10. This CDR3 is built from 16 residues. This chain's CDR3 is CASSPGGLAYNEKLFF. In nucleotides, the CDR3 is TGTGCCAGCAGCCCAGGGGGACTCGCCTATAATGAAAAACTGTTTTTT.

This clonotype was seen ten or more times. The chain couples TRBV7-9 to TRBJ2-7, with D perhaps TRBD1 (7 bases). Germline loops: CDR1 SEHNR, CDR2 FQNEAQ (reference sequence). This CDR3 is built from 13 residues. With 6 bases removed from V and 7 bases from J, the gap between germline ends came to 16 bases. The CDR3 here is CASSHDSGGEQYF. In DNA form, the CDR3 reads TGTGCCAGCAGTCACGACTCAGGGGGGGAGCAGTACTTC.

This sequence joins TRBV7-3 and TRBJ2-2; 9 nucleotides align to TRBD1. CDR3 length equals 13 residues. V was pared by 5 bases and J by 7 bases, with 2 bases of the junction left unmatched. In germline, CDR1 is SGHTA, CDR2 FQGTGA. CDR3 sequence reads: CASSTGGGGELFF. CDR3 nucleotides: TGTGCCAGCAGCACAGGGGGCGGCGGGGAGCTGTTTTTT.

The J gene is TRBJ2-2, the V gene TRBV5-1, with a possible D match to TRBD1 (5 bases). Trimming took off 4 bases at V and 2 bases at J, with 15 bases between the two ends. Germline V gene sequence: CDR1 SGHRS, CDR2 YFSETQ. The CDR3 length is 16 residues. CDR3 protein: CASSRPAGPNTGELFF. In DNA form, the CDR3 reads TGCGCCAGCAGCCGCCCCGCAGGGCCCAACACCGGGGAGCTGTTTTTT.

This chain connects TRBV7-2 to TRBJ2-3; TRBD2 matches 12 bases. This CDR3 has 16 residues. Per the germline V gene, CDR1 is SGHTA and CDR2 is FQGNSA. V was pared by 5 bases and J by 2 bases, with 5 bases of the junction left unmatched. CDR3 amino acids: CASSPRTSGATDTQYF. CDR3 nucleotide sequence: TGTGCCAGCAGCCCCCGGACTAGCGGGGCCACAGATACGCAGTATTTT.

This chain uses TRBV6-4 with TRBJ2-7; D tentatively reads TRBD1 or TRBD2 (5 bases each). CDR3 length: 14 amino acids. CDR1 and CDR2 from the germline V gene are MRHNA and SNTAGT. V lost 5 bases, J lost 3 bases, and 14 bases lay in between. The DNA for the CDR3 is TGTGCCAGCAGTCAACCAGGGACGAACTACGAGCAGTACTTC. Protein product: CASSQPGTNYEQYF.

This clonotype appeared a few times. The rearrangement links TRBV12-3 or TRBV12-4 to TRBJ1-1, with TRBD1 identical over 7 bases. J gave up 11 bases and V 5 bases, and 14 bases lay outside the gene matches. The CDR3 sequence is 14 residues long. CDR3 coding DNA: TGTGCCAGCAGTCCCCAGACAGGGCCAGAAACGGCTTTCTTT. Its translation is CASSPQTGPETAFF.

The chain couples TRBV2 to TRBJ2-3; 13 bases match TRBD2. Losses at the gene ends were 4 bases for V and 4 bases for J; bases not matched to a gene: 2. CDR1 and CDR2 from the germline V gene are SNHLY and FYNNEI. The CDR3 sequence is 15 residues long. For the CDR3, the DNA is TGTGCCAGCAGTGCTGGACTAGCGGGAGCAGATACGCAGTATTTT. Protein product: CASSAGLAGADTQYF.

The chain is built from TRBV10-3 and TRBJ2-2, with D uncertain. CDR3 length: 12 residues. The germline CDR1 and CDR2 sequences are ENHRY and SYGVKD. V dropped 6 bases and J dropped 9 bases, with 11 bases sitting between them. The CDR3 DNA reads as TGTGCCATCAGGACCGAGGCCCGGGAGCTGTTTTTT. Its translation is CAIRTEARELFF.

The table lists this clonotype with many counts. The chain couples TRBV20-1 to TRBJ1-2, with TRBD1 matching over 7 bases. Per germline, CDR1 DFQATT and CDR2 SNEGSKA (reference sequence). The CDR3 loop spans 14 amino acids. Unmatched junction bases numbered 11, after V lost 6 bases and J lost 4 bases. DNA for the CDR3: TGCAGTGCACCTACCGGGACAGTCTTCTATGGCTACACCTTC. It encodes CSAPTGTVFYGYTF.

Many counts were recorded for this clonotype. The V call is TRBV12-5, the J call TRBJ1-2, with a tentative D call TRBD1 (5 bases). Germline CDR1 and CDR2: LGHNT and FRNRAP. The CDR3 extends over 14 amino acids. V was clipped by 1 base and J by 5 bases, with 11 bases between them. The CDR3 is CASGLGPGTYGYTF. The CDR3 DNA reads TGTGCTAGTGGTTTGGGTCCGGGGACTTATGGCTACACCTTC. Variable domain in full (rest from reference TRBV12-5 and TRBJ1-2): DARVTQTPRHKVTEMGQEVTMRCQPILGHNTVFWYRQTMMQGLELLAYFRNRAPLDDSGMPKDRFSAEMPDATLATLKIQPSEPRDSAVYFCASGLGPGTYGYTFGSGTRLTVV.

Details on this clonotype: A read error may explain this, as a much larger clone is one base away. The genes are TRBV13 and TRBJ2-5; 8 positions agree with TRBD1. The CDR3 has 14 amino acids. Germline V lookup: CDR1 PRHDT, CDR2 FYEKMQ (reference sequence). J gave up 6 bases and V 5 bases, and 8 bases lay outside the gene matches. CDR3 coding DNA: TGTGCCAGCAGCCTCTTGACAGGGGCGAAGACCCAGTACTTC. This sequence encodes CASSLLTGAKTQYF.

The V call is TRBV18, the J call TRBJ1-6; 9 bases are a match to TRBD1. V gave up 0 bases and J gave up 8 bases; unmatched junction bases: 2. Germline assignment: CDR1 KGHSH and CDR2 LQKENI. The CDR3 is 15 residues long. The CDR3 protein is CASSPPGQGDSPLHF. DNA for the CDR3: TGTGCCAGCTCACCACCGGGACAGGGTGATTCACCCCTCCACTTT.

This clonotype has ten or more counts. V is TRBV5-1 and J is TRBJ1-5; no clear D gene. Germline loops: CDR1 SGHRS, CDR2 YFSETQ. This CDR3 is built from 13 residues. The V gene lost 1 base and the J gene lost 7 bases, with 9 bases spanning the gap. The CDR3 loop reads CASSLIERQPQHF. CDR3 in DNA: TGCGCCAGCAGCTTGATCGAACGGCAGCCCCAGCATTTT.

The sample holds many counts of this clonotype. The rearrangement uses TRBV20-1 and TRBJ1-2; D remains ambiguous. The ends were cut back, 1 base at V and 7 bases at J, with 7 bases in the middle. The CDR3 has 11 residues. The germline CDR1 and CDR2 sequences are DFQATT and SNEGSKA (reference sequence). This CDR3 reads CSARGFGGYTF. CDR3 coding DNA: TGCAGTGCTAGAGGATTTGGTGGCTACACCTTC.

The CDR3 protein is CASSPQAGLAVNTGELFF. The CDR3 bases are TGTGCCAGCAGTCCTCAAGCGGGCCTAGCGGTTAACACCGGGGAGCTGTTTTTT. This chain uses TRBV7-9 with TRBJ2-2; 7 bases are a match to TRBD2. Germline V gene lookup returns CDR1 SEHNR and CDR2 FQNEAQ (reference sequence). This CDR3 region has 18 residues. V gave up 6 bases and J gave up 2 bases; unmatched junction bases: 15.

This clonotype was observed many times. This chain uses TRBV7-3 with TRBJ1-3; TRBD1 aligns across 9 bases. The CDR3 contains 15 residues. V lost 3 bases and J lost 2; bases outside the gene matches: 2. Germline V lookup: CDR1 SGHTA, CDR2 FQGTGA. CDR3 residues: CASSLTGGAGNTIYF. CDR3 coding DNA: TGTGCCAGCAGCTTGACAGGGGGTGCTGGAAACACCATATATTTT. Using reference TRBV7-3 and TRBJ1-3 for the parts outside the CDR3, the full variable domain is GAGVSQTPSNKVTEKGKYVELRCDPISGHTALYWYRQSLGQGPEFLIYFQGTGAADDSGLPNDRFFAVRPEGSVSTLKIQRTERGDSAVYLCASSLTGGAGNTIYFGEGSWLTVV.

This CDR3 is CATSPGGSGQPQHF. CDR3 coding DNA: TGTGCCACCAGCCCTGGGGGGTCGGGTCAGCCCCAGCATTTT. The rearrangement uses TRBV24-1 and TRBJ1-5, with a tentative D call TRBD1 (5 bases). The V gene lost 7 bases and the J gene lost 6 bases, with 15 bases spanning the gap. The germline gives CDR1 KGHDR, CDR2 SFDVKD. This CDR3 is built from 14 residues.

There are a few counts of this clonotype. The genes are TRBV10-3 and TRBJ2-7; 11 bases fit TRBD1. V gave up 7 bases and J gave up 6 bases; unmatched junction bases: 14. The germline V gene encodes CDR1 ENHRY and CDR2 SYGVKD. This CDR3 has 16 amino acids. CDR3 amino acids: CAITNPDRGLLGEQYF. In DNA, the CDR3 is TGTGCCATCACAAATCCGGACAGGGGGCTACTGGGCGAGCAGTACTTC.